Below, 13 T cell receptor beta chains from the same sample are listed, as sequenced in a study of blood T cell repertoires in COVID-19. Libraries were prepared by immunoSEQ multiplex PCR; TCRdb keeps only in-frame clonotypes and omits some of them. This sample has 150,000 to 250,000 clones, with about 85% found just once. The specimen was peripheral blood. Every receptor here comes from a woman aged 35 to 49 with COVID-19, enrolled during active disease.

V gene TRBV5-5 combines with J gene TRBJ2-7, with D possibly being TRBD2 (5 bases). The ends were cut back, 4 bases at V and 6 bases at J, with 14 bases in the middle. CDR3 length: 13 amino acids. Germline CDR1 is SGHKS and CDR2 is YYEKEE (reference sequence). CDR3 in amino acids: CASSPAGVFEQYF. DNA of the CDR3: TGTGCCAGCAGCCCCGCCGGGGTGTTCGAGCAGTACTTC.

The table lists this clone with a few counts. The chain employs TRBV2 and TRBJ2-1, with 8 bases that match TRBD2. V was clipped by 5 bases and J by 4 bases; unmatched bases: 4. Germline V CDR1 and CDR2: SNHLY, FYNNEI. This CDR3 has 14 residues. The CDR3 bases are TGTGCCAGCAGTAAGCGGGGGAGATACAATGAGCAGTTCTTC. This sequence encodes CASSKRGRYNEQFF.

The gene calls are TRBV7-2 and TRBJ1-1; 9 nucleotides match TRBD1. The V gene end was trimmed by 3 bases and the J gene end by 3 bases; junction bases not matched to a gene: 5. The V gene's germline CDR1 is SGHTA and CDR2 FQGNSA. The CDR3 sequence is 15 residues long. This chain's CDR3 is CASSFGDRAYTEAFF. CDR3 DNA: TGTGCCAGCAGCTTCGGGGACAGGGCGTACACTGAAGCTTTCTTT. Supplemented by reference TRBV7-2 and TRBJ1-1, the full variable domain reads GAGVSQSPSNKVTEKGKDVELRCDPISGHTALYWYRQSLGQGLEFLIYFQGNSAPDKSGLPSDRFSAERTGGSVSTLTIQRTQQEDSAVYLCASSFGDRAYTEAFFGQGTRLTVV.

The V gene is TRBV5-1, the J gene TRBJ1-6; D is possibly TRBD1 (5 bases). The ends were cut back, 4 bases at V and 7 bases at J, with 18 bases in the middle. CDR3 length equals 16 residues. Germline CDR1 SGHRS, CDR2 YFSETQ. The CDR3 nucleotides read TGCGCCAGCAGCCCCACTACACAGGATGGGAATTCACCCCTCCACTTT. Translating it yields CASSPTTQDGNSPLHF.

This clone is a singleton in its sample. V usage is TRBV5-4 and J usage is TRBJ2-5, with D perhaps TRBD1 (6 bases). The V end was cut by 2 bases, the J end by 2 bases, with 13 bases between. Germline V gene lookup returns CDR1 SGHNT and CDR2 YYREEE (reference sequence). CDR3 size: 15 residues. The CDR3 spells CASSFPGALQETQYF. The CDR3 DNA sequence: TGTGCCAGCAGCTTCCCAGGGGCCTTACAAGAGACCCAGTACTTC.

The CDR3 coding sequence is TGTGCCAGCAGCACCCTAGAATGGGTAACGACTGAAGCTTTCTTT. Translation: CASSTLEWVTTEAFF. The chain employs TRBV7-9 and TRBJ1-1, with D unclear. The CDR3 has 15 amino acids. V was pared by 5 bases and J by 5 bases, with 18 bases between. Looked up from germline, CDR1 is SEHNR and CDR2 is FQNEAQ (reference sequence).

This chain uses TRBV2 with TRBJ1-6, with D unclear. This CDR3 comprises 12 residues. Germline assignment: CDR1 SNHLY and CDR2 FYNNEI. As DNA, the CDR3 is TGTGCGCATAGAGGGATGAATTCACCCCTCCACTTT. Residues: CAHRGMNSPLHF.

This chain joins TRBV9 and TRBJ1-1; D ambiguous. Germline CDR1 SGDLS, CDR2 YYNGEE. V was shortened by 0 bases and J by 0 bases, with 9 bases between the two germline ends. The CDR3 has 15 residues. The CDR3 region has the DNA TGTGCCAGCAGCGTAGGAGGGAACATGAACACTGAAGCTTTCTTT. Translation gives CASSVGGNMNTEAFF.

J is TRBJ1-6 and V is TRBV19; D unclear. Per the germline V gene, CDR1 is LNHDA and CDR2 is SQIVND (reference sequence). Trimming took 8 bases from V and 7 from J, leaving 9 bases between them. This CDR3 has 12 amino acids. The CDR3 region is CASGTLNSPLHF. In DNA, the CDR3 is TGTGCCAGTGGTACTTTAAATTCACCCCTCCACTTT.

The CDR3 region has the DNA TGTGCCAGCTCATTCGGACAGGGGGCGTCTGGGGCCAACGTCCTGACTTTC. It encodes CASSFGQGASGANVLTF. V gene TRBV18 combines with J gene TRBJ2-6; 11 positions agree with TRBD1. The CDR3 is 17 amino acids. Germline lookup yields CDR1 KGHSH and CDR2 LQKENI. The ends lost 5 bases at V and 1 base at J; junction bases unmatched: 4.

The V gene is TRBV5-1, the J gene TRBJ1-2, with TRBD1 matching 7 bases. V was clipped by 4 bases and J by 3 bases; unmatched bases: 6. This CDR3 is 14 amino acids long. CDR1 is SGHRS and CDR2 is YFSETQ in the germline V gene. The CDR3 nucleotides are TGCGCCAGCAGCCTGGACAGGCACGACTATGGCTACACCTTC. This encodes CASSLDRHDYGYTF.

The CDR3 DNA sequence: TGTGCCAGCAGTTTAACTGTTCTTTGGGAGCAGTACTTC. Protein sequence: CASSLTVLWEQYF. The genes are TRBV6-5 and TRBJ2-7, with D uncertain. CDR1 MNHEY and CDR2 SVGAGI come from the germline V gene. The V end lost 4 bases, the J end lost 7 bases, and 14 bases lay between the germline ends. CDR3 length equals 13 residues.

V gene TRBV4-1 combines with J gene TRBJ2-7; D gene ambiguous. V was cut by 0 bases and J by 0 bases, with 9 bases left in between. From germline, CDR1 is MGHRA and CDR2 YSYEKL. The CDR3 covers 15 residues. The chain's CDR3 is CASSQDSSVSYEQYF. CDR3 nucleotide sequence: TGCGCCAGCAGCCAAGACTCGAGCGTCTCCTACGAGCAGTACTTC.